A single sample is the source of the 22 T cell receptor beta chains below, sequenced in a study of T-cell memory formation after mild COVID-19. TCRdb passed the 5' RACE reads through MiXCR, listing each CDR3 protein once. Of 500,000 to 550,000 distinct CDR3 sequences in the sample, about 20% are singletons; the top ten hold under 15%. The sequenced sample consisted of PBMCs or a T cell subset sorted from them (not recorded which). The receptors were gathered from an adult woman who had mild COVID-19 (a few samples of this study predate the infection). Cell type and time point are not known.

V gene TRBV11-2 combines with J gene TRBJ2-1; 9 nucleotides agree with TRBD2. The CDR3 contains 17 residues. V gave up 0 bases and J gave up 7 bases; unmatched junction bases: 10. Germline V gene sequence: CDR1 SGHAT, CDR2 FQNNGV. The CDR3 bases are TGTGCCAGCAGCTTAGATTTCTGGGCTAGCGGGGTTAATGAGCAGTTCTTC. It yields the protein CASSLDFWASGVNEQFF.

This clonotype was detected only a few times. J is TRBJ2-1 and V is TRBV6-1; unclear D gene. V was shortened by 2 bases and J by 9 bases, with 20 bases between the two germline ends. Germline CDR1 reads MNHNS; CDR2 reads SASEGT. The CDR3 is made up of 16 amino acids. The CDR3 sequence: CASSELGLLGIGEQFF. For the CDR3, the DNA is TGTGCCAGCAGTGAACTAGGCCTCCTAGGGATCGGTGAGCAGTTCTTC.

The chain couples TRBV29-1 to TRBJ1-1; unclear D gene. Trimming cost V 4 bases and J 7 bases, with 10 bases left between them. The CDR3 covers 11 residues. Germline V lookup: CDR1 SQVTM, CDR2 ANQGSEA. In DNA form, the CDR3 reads TGCAGCGTTGGAAAGGGAGATGAAGCTTTCTTT. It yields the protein CSVGKGDEAFF.

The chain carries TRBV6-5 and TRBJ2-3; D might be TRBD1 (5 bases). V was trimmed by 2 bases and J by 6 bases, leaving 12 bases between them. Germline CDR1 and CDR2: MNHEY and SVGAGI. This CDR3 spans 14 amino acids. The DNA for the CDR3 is TGTGCCAGCAGTTACGGGGCCGCTGGGGATACGCAGTATTTT. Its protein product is CASSYGAAGDTQYF.

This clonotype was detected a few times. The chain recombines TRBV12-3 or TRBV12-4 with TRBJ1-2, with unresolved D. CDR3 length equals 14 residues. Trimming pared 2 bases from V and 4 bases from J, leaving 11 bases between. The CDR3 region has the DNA TGTGCCAGCAGTTTATCTCCTCGGGGCTATGGCTACACCTTC. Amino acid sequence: CASSLSPRGYGYTF.

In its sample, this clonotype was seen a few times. The CDR3 reads CASSLSGNSPFYEQYF. As DNA, the CDR3 is TGTGCCAGCAGCTTAAGCGGCAATTCTCCTTTCTACGAGCAGTACTTC. The chain uses TRBV7-3 and TRBJ2-7, with D hard to call. V was clipped by 1 base and J by 3 bases, with 16 bases between them. In germline, CDR1 is SGHTA, CDR2 FQGTGA. The CDR3 length is 16 residues.

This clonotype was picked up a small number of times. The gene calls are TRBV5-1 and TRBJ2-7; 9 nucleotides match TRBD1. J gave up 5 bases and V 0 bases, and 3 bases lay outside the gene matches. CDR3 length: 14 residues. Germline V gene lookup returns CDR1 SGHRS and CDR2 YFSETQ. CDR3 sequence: CASSLVQGADEQYF. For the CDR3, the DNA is TGCGCCAGCAGCTTGGTACAGGGGGCGGACGAGCAGTACTTC. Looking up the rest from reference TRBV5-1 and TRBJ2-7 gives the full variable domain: KAGVTQTPRYLIKTRGQQVTLSCSPISGHRSVSWYQQTPGQGLQFLFEYFSETQRNKGNFPGRFSGRQFSNSRSEMNVSTLELGDSALYLCASSLVQGADEQYFGPGTRLTVT.

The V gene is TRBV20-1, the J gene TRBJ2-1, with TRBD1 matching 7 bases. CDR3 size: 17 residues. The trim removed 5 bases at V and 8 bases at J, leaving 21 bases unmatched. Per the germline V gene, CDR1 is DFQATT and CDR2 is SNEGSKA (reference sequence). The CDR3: CSAVRWDRGLSTDEQFF. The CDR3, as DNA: TGCAGTGCTGTCCGGTGGGATAGGGGGCTATCTACGGATGAGCAGTTCTTC.

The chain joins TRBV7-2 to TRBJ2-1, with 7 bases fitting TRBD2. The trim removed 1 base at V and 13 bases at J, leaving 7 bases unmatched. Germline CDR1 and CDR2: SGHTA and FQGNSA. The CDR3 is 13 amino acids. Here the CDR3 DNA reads TGTGCCAGCAGCTTAGGGGCCGGGACTAATCAGTTCTTC. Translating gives CASSLGAGTNQFF. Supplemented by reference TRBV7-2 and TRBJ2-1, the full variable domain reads GAGVSQSPSNKVTEKGKDVELRCDPISGHTALYWYRQSLGQGLEFLIYFQGNSAPDKSGLPSDRFSAERTGGSVSTLTIQRTQQEDSAVYLCASSLGAGTNQFFGPGTRLTVL.

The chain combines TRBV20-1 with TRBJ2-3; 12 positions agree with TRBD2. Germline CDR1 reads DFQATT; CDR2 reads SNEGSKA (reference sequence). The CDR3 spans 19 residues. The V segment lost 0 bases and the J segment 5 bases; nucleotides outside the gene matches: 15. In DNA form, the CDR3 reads TGCAGTGCTAGAGATCGAGGCGCTAGCGGGGGGGCCGGGGGAGATACGCAGTATTTT. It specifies CSARDRGASGGAGGDTQYF.

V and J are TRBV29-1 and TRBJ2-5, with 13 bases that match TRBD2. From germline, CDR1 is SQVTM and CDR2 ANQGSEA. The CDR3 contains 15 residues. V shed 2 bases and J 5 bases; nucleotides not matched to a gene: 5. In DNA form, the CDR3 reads TGCAGCGTTGAAAAGACTAGCGGGGGGCGGGAGACCCAGTACTTC. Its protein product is CSVEKTSGGRETQYF.

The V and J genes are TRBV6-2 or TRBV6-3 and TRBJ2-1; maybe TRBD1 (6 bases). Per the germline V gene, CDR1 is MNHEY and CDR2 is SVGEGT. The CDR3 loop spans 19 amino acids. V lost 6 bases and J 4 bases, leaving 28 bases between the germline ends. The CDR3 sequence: CASRSLTRDRTGRYNEQFF. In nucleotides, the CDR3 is TGTGCCAGCAGGTCCCTCACTCGGGACCGTACAGGGCGGTACAATGAGCAGTTCTTC.

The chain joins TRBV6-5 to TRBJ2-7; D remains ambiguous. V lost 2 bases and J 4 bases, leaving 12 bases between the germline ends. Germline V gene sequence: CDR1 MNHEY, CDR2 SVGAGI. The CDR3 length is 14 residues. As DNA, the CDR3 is TGTGCCAGCAGTTACGAACGGGCGCGGTACGAGCAGTACTTC. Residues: CASSYERARYEQYF.

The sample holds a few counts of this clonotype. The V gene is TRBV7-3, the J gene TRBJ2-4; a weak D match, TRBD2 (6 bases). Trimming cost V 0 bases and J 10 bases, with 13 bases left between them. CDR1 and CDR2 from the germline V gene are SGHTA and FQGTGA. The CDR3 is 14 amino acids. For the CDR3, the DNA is TGTGCCAGCAGCTTAACGCGGGACTCGACGATTCAGTACTTC. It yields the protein CASSLTRDSTIQYF.

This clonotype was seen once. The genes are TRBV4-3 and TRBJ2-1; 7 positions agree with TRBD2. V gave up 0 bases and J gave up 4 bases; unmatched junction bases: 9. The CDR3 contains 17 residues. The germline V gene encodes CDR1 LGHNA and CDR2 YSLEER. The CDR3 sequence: CASSQETIQRGYNEQFF. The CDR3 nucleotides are TGCGCCAGCAGCCAAGAAACTATCCAGCGGGGTTACAATGAGCAGTTCTTC.

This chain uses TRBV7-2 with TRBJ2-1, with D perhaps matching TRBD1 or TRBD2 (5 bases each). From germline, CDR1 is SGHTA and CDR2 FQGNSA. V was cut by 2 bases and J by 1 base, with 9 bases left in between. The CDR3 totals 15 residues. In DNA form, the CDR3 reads TGTGCCAGCAGCTTATTGGGGGTTTCCTACAATGAGCAGTTCTTC. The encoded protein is CASSLLGVSYNEQFF.

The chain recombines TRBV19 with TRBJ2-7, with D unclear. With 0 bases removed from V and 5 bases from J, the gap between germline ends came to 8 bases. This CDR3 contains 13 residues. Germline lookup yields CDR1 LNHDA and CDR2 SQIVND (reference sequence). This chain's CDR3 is CASSIDGHNEQYF. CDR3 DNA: TGTGCCAGTAGTATAGATGGGCACAACGAGCAGTACTTC.

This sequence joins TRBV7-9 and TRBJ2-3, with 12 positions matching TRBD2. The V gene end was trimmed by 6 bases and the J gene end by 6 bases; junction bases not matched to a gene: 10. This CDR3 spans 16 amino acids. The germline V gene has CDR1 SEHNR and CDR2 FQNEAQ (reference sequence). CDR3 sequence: CASRLLAGGPRDTQYF. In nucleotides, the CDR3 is TGTGCCAGCAGACTCCTAGCGGGGGGGCCCAGGGATACGCAGTATTTT. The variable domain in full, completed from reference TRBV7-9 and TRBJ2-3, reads DTGVSQNPRHKITKRGQNVTFRCDPISEHNRLYWYRQTLGQGPEFLTYFQNEAQLEKSRLLSDRFSAERPKGSFSTLEIQRTEQGDSAMYLCASRLLAGGPRDTQYFGPGTRLTVL.

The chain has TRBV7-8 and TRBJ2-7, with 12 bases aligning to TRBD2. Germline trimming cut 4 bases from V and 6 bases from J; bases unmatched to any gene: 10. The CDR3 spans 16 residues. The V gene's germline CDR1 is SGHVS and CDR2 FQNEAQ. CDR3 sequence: CASSSPTSGSLGEQYF. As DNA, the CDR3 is TGTGCCAGCAGCTCTCCGACTAGCGGGAGTCTTGGCGAGCAGTACTTC. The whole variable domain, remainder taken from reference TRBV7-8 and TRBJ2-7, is GAGVSQSPRYKVAKRGQDVALRCDPISGHVSLFWYQQALGQGPEFLTYFQNEAQLDKSGLPSDRFFAERPEGSVSTLKIQRTQQEDSAVYLCASSSPTSGSLGEQYFGPGTRLTVT.

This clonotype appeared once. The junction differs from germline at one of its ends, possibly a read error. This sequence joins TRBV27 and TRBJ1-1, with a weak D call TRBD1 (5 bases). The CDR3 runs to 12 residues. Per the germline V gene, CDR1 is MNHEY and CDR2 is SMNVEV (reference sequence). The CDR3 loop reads CASSSIGTDSNF. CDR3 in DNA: TGTGCCAGCAGTTCAATCGGGACCGACTCGAATTTT.

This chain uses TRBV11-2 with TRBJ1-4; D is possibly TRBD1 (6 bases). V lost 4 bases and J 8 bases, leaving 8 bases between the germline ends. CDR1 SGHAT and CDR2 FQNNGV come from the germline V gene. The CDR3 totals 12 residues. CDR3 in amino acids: CASSSDREKLFF. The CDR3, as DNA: TGTGCCAGCAGCTCGGACAGAGAAAAACTGTTTTTT.

CDR3 nucleotides: TGTGCCAGCAGCTTAGTGGGGGGACCACGCTCCTACGAGCAGTACTTC. It codes for CASSLVGGPRSYEQYF. The V gene is TRBV7-9, the J gene TRBJ2-7; a possible D gene is TRBD2 (6 bases). With 1 base removed from V and 0 bases from J, the gap between germline ends came to 13 bases. CDR1 and CDR2 from the germline V gene are SEHNR and FQNEAQ (reference sequence). There are 16 residues in the CDR3.